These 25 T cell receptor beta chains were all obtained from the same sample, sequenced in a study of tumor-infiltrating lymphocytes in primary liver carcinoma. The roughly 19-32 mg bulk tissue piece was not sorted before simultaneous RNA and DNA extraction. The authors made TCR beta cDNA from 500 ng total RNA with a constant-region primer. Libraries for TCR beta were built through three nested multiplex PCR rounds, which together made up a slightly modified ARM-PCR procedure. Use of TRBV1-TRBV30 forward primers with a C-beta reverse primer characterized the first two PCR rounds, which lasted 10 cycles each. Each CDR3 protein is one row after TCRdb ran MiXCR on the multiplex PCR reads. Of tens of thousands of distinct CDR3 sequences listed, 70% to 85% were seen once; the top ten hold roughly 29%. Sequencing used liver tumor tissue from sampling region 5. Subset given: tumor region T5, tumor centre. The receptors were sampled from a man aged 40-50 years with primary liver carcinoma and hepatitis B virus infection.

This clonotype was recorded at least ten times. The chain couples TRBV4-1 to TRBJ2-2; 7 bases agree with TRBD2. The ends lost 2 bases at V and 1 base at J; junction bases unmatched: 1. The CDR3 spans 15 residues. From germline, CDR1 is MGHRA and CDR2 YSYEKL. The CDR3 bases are TGCGCCAGCAGCCAATCTAGCGGGAACACCGGGGAGCTGTTTTTT. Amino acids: CASSQSSGNTGELFF.

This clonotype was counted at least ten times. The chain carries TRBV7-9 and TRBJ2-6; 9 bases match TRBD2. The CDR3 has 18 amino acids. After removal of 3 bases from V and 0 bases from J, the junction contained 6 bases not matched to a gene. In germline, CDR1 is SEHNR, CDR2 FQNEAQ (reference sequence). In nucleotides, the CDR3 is TGTGCCAGCAGCTTTCTTGGACTAGCGTCCTCTGGGGCCAACGTCCTGACTTTC. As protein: CASSFLGLASSGANVLTF.

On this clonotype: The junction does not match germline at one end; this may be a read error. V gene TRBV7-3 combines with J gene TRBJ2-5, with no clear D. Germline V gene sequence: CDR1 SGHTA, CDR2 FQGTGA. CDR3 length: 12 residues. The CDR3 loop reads CTSSPSGETQYF. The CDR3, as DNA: TGTACCAGCAGCCCGAGTGGAGAGACCCAGTACTTC.

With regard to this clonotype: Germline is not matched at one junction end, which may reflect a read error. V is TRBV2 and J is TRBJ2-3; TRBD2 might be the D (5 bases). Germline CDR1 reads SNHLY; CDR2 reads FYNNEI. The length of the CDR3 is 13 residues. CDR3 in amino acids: CACSGLGTDTQYF. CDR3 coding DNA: TGTGCCTGCAGTGGACTGGGAACAGATACGCAGTATTTT.

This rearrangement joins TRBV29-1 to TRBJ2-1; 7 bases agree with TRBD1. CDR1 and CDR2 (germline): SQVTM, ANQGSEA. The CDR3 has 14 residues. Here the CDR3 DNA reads TGCAGAGGATTGCCGGGACAGAGGGTGGATGTGCAGTTCTTC. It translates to CRGLPGQRVDVQFF.

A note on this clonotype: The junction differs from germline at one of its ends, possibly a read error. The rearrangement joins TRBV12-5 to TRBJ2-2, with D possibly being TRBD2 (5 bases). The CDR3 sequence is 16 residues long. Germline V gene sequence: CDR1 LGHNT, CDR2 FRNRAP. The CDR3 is CASGPPGSSNTGELSF. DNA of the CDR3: TGTGCTAGTGGTCCCCCTGGCAGCTCGAACACCGGGGAGCTGTCTTTT.

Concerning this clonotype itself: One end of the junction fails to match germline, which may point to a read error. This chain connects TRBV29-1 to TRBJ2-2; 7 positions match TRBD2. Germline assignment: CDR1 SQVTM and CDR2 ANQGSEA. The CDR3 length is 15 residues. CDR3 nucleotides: TGCAGCGTCGAAGATGCCGCGGGAGTCCCCGGGGAGCTGTTTTTT. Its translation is CSVEDAAGVPGELFF.

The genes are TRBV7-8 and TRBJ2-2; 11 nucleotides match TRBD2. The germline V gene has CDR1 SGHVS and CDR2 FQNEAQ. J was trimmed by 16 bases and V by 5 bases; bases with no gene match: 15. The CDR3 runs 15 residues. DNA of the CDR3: TGTGCCAGCAGCGACGGACTAGCGGGTACCGGGGAGTCGTTTTTT. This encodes CASSDGLAGTGESFF.

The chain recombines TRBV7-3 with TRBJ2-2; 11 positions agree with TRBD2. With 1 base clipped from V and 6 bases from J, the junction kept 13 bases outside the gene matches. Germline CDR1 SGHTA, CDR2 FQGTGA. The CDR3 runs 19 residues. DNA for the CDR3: TGTGCCAGCAGCTTAAGAGGGGGACTAGCGGCTTACAGATCCGGGGAGCTGTTTTTT. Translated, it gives CASSLRGGLAAYRSGELFF.

CDR3 amino acids: CASSLSYSGGTHEQYF. Written as DNA, the CDR3 is TGTGCCAGCAGTTTATCCTACTCCGGGGGGACCCACGAGCAGTACTTC. The V gene is TRBV12-3 or TRBV12-4, the J gene TRBJ2-7, with 7 bases fitting TRBD2. CDR3 length: 16 residues. Trimming took 2 bases from V and 5 from J; bases not matched to a gene: 12.

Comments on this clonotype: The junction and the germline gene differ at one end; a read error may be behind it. The CDR3: CSVAGAGVADTQYF. The CDR3 DNA sequence: TGTAGCGTTGCTGGGGCAGGGGTCGCAGATACGCAGTATTTT. The chain employs TRBV29-1 and TRBJ2-3, with D possibly being TRBD1 (6 bases). Germline lookup yields CDR1 SQVTM and CDR2 ANQGSEA. The CDR3 totals 14 residues.

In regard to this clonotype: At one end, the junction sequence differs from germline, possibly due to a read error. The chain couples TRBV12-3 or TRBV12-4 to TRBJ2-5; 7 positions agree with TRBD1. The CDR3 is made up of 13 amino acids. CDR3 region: CVSSWTGRETQYF. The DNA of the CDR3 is TGTGTCAGCAGCTGGACAGGTCGAGAGACCCAGTACTTC.

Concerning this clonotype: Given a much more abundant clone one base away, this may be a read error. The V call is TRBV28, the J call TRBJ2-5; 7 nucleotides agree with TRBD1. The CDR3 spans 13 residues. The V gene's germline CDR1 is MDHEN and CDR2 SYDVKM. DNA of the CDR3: TGTGCCAGCAGATCTACAGGGGAAGAGGCCCAGTACTTC. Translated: CASRSTGEEAQYF. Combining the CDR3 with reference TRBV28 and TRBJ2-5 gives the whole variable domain DVKVTQSSRYLVKRTGEKVFLECVQDMDHENMFWYRQDPGLGLRLIYFSYDVKMKEKGDIPEGYSVSREKKERFSLILESASTNQTSMYLCASRSTGEEAQYFGPGTRLLVL.

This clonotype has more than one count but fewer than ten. CDR3 protein: CASSLLGGSQETQYF. CDR3 sequence (DNA): TGCGCCAGCAGCTTGTTAGGCGGGAGTCAAGAGACCCAGTACTTC. This chain connects TRBV5-1 to TRBJ2-5, with 7 nucleotides matching TRBD2. The CDR3 runs 15 residues. V gave up 1 base and J gave up 2 bases; unmatched junction bases: 5. CDR1 is SGHRS and CDR2 is YFSETQ in the germline V gene.

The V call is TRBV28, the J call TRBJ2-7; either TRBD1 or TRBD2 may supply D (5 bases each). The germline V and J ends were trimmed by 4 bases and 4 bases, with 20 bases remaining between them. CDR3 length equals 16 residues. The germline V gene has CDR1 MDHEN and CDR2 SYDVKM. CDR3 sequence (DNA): TGTGCCAGCAGTTCCCCCGGTCGAAAGGGACGGTACGAGCAGTACTTC. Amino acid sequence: CASSSPGRKGRYEQYF. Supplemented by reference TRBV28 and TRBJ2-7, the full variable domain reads DVKVTQSSRYLVKRTGEKVFLECVQDMDHENMFWYRQDPGLGLRLIYFSYDVKMKEKGDIPEGYSVSREKKERFSLILESASTNQTSMYLCASSSPGRKGRYEQYFGPGTRLTVT.

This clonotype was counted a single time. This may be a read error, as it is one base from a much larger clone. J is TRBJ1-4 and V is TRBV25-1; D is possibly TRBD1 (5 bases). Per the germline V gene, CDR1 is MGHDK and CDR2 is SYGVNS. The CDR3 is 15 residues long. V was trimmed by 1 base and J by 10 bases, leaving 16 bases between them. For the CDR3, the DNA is TGTGCCAGCAGTGAATCGGGGGTCCTAGAGAGAAAACTGTTTTTT. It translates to CASSESGVLERKLFF.

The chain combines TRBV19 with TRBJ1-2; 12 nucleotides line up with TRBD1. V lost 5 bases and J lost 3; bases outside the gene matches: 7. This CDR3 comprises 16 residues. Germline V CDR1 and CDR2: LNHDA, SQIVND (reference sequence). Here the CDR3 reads CASSPGQGAIDYGYTF. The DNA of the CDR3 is TGTGCCAGTAGTCCGGGACAGGGGGCGATAGACTATGGCTACACCTTC. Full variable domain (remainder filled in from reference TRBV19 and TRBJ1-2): DGGITQSPKYLFRKEGQNVTLSCEQNLNHDAMYWYRQDPGQGLRLIYYSQIVNDFQKGDIAEGYSVSREKKESFPLTVTSAQKNPTAFYLCASSPGQGAIDYGYTFGSGTRLTVV.

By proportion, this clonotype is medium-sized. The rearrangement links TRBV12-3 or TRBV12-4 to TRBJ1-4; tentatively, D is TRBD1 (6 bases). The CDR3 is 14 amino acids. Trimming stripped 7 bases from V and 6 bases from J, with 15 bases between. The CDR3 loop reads CASKLTGSDEKLFF. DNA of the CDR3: TGTGCCAGCAAATTGACAGGTTCAGATGAAAAACTGTTTTTT.

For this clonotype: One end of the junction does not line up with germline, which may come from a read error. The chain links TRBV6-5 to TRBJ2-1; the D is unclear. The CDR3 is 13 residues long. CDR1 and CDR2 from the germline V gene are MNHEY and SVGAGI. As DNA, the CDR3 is TGTGCCAGCATGAGGAGCTCCTACAATGGGCAGTTCTTC. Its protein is CASMRSSYNGQFF.

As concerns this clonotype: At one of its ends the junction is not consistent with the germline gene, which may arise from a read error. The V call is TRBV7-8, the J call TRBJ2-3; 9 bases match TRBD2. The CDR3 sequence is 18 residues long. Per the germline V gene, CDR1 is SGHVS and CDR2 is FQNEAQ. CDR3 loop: CASSFPSGAGGRTDTQYF. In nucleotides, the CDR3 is TGTGCCAGCAGCTTTCCCTCGGGGGCGGGAGGGAGGACAGATACTCAGTATTTT.

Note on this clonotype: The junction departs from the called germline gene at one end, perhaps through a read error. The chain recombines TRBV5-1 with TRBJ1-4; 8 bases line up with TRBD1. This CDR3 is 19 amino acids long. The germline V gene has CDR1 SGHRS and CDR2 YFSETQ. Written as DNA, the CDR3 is TGCGCCAGCAGCTCAGGTCTCTTAGAGCCGGGACAGGACGGTGAAAAACCGTTTTTT. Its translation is CASSSGLLEPGQDGEKPFF.

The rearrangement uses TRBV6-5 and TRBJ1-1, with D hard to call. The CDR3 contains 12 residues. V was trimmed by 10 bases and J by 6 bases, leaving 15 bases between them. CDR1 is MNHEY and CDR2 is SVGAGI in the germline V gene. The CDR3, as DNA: TGTGCCAACGGCACGCGGGGTGCTGAAGCTTTCTTT. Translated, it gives CANGTRGAEAFF.

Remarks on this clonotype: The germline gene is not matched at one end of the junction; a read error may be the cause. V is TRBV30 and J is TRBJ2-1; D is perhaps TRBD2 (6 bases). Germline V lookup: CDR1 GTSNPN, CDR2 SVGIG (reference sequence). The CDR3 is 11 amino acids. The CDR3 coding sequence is TGTTCCTGGAGGGGTATTGGGGAGCAGCTCTTC. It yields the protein CSWRGIGEQLF.

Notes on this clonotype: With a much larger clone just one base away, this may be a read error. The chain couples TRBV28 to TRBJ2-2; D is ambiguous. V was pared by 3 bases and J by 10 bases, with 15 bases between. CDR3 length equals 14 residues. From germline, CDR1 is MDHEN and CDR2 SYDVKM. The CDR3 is CASSFLGCVKELFF. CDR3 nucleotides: TGTGCCAGCAGTTTTTTAGGGTGCGTGAAGGAGCTGTTTTTT.

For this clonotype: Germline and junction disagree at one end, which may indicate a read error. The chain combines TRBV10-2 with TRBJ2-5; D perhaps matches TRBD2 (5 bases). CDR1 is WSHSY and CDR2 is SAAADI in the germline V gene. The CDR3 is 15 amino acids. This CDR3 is CASSEGLPIHETQYF. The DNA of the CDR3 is TGCGCTAGCAGTGAAGGACTGCCCATCCATGAGACCCAGTACTTC.